These T cell receptor beta chains were read from a single sample in a study of shared clonotypes between healthy human individuals. The repertoire was sequenced with immunoSEQ multiplex PCR; TCRdb's copy has only in-frame clones and lacks some. The sample contains over 2,000,000 clones, around 93% of which appear only once. Sequencing input: naive CD8+ T cells from PBMCs. The receptors originated from a man younger than 35 in good health. Some clones in this sample may be carry-over from other donors' samples. Both conserved end residues are part of each CDR3. The order of the fields is CDR3 protein, V gene.

CDR3: CASTRIPGPGFSGELFF
V: TRBV28

CDR3: CASSQVSESNYGYTF
V: TRBV4-1

CDR3: CASSERENTEAFF
V: TRBV2

CDR3: CASSDGQGASWGDTQYF
V: TRBV14

CDR3: CASSFTGTSNEQFF
V: TRBV7-8

CDR3: CASSTGDLYEQYF
V: TRBV5-6

CDR3: CSVGQSSYEQYF
V: TRBV29-1

CDR3: CASSLSSGSTGELFF
V: TRBV4-2

CDR3: CASSEVAGAYEQYF
V: TRBV6-1

CDR3: CASSPGPINEQFF
V: TRBV27

CDR3: CASSPTGGGSSYGYTF
V: TRBV27

CDR3: CASSQDRAQALTKNIQYF
V: TRBV18

CDR3: CASSTDVNTEAFF
V: TRBV7-3

CDR3: CATGTSSYEQYF
V: TRBV10-3

CDR3: CASSLIGSELFF
V: TRBV11-2

CDR3: CASSLPGQSYEQYF
V: TRBV28

CDR3: CSVDRQNEETQYF
V: TRBV29-1

CDR3: CASSLESNTEAFF
V: TRBV13

CDR3: CASSSGRVIYGYTF
V: TRBV18

CDR3: CASSPGGYNEQFF
V: TRBV18